These 13 T cell receptor beta chains originate from one sample sequenced in a study of shared T cell receptors in the human thymus. TCRdb's copy holds only in-frame clones and misses some; the assay was immunoSEQ multiplex PCR. The table shows 700,000 or so clones, with approximately 83% occurring only once. These records were also assigned to another study, of human thymus T cells.

Sequenced: thymocytes. The receptors were gathered from a girl under three years old with a congenital heart defect.

The V and J genes are TRBV5-5 and TRBJ1-2, with 8 bases identical to TRBD1. The CDR3 consists of 16 residues. Germline V lookup: CDR1 SGHKS, CDR2 YYEKEE (reference sequence). J was trimmed by 7 bases and V by 4 bases; bases with no gene match: 15. The CDR3 loop reads CASSPAWRTGRGGYTF. CDR3 sequence (DNA): TGTGCCAGCAGCCCAGCTTGGAGGACAGGGAGAGGTGGCTACACCTTC.

The chain links TRBV6-1 to TRBJ1-1, with D uncertain. V lost 5 bases, J lost 1 base, and 14 bases lay in between. Germline V lookup: CDR1 MNHNS, CDR2 SASEGT. This CDR3 comprises 15 residues. The DNA of the CDR3 is TGTGCCAGCAGTCGAGAGACTTTGACGAACACTGAAGCTTTCTTT. It is translated as CASSRETLTNTEAFF.

This chain uses TRBV30 with TRBJ2-3; TRBD2 agrees at 8 bases. CDR3 length: 18 amino acids. The junction had 14 bases not matched to a gene; V was cut back by 3 bases and J by 0 bases. In germline, CDR1 is GTSNPN, CDR2 SVGIG (reference sequence). The CDR3 loop reads CAWRSLQRGNTSTDTQYF. In DNA form, the CDR3 reads TGTGCCTGGAGGTCCCTCCAGCGGGGGAATACTAGCACAGATACGCAGTATTTT.

This clone was picked up a small number of times. The chain is built from TRBV27 and TRBJ1-6; perhaps TRBD1 as D (6 bases). CDR1 and CDR2 from the germline V gene are MNHEY and SMNVEV (reference sequence). V was trimmed by 5 bases and J by 10 bases, leaving 18 bases between them. The CDR3 runs 15 residues. The CDR3 loop reads CASSNLAGVRSPLHF. As DNA, the CDR3 is TGTGCCAGCAGTAATCTCGCAGGGGTGAGGTCACCCCTCCACTTT.

This clone was found a few times. The V call is TRBV6-5, the J call TRBJ1-2, with TRBD1 matching over 8 bases. CDR3 length: 14 amino acids. V dropped 6 bases and J dropped 4; count of bases not matched to a gene: 7. The germline gives CDR1 MNHEY, CDR2 SVGAGI. CDR3 amino acids: CASRSKGQGYGYTF. The CDR3 region has the DNA TGTGCCAGCAGATCCAAAGGACAGGGCTATGGCTACACCTTC.

The table lists this clone with a few counts. The same CDR3 is also encoded by other DNA sequences in this sample. The chain carries TRBV5-6 and TRBJ1-1; TRBD1 might be the D (5 bases). Trimming left V 1 base short and J 3 bases short, with 7 bases between. The CDR3 loop spans 13 amino acids. Germline V lookup: CDR1 SGHDT, CDR2 YYEEEE. CDR3 in amino acids: CASSLSRDTEAFF. CDR3 DNA sequence: TGTGCCAGCAGCTTGTCCAGGGACACTGAAGCTTTCTTT. The full variable domain, completed using reference TRBV5-6 and TRBJ1-1, is DAGVTQSPTHLIKTRGQQVTLRCSPKSGHDTVSWYQQALGQGPQFIFQYYEEEERQRGNFPDRFSGHQFPNYSSELNVNALLLGDSALYLCASSLSRDTEAFFGQGTRLTVV.

The chain recombines TRBV7-2 with TRBJ2-1; 7 bases line up with TRBD1. The germline V gene encodes CDR1 SGHTA and CDR2 FQGNSA. The CDR3 is 16 amino acids. Trimming took 1 base from V and 3 from J; bases not matched to a gene: 6. The CDR3 nucleotides read TGTGCCAGCAGCTTAGATCCGCGACAGGGCTACAATGAGCAGTTCTTC. This translates into CASSLDPRQGYNEQFF.

This clone has only one observation. This chain links TRBV15 with TRBJ1-2; D possibly corresponds to TRBD1 (5 bases). With 0 bases removed from V and 7 bases from J, the gap between germline ends came to 15 bases. The CDR3 length is 15 residues. Germline V gene data show CDR1 as LNHNV and CDR2 as YYDKDF (reference sequence). The DNA of the CDR3 is TGTGCCACCAGCAGAGATGGGGAGGGGCTAGGTGGCTACACCTTC. Its translation is CATSRDGEGLGGYTF.

The rearrangement links TRBV10-1 to TRBJ2-7; 7 bases fit TRBD2. The germline V gene has CDR1 WNHNN and CDR2 SYGVQD (reference sequence). Losses at the gene ends were 6 bases for V and 9 bases for J; bases not matched to a gene: 17. The CDR3 is 15 residues long. The CDR3: CASRPGTVRTGGQYF. The CDR3 coding sequence is TGCGCCAGCAGACCTGGGACGGTGAGGACGGGGGGGCAGTACTTC.

The chain carries TRBV11-2 and TRBJ1-6; TRBD1 matches at 7 bases. CDR1 SGHAT and CDR2 FQNNGV come from the germline V gene. Germline trimming cut 6 bases from V and 10 bases from J; bases unmatched to any gene: 21. This CDR3 region has 18 residues. The DNA for the CDR3 is TGTGCCAGCAGTATGGCTTACCGGGACAGACCCCTCAAATCACCCCTCCACTTT. Translation gives CASSMAYRDRPLKSPLHF.

The chain employs TRBV10-3 and TRBJ1-1; 7 positions match TRBD1. The CDR3 sequence is 15 residues long. V lost 10 bases to trimming and J lost 5 bases; unmatched junction nucleotides: 16. Looked up from germline, CDR1 is ENHRY and CDR2 is SYGVKD. CDR3 amino acids: CATENRGLFQTEAFF. The DNA of the CDR3 is TGTGCCACCGAGAACAGGGGATTATTCCAGACTGAAGCTTTCTTT.

This clone is a singleton in its sample. The chain has TRBV12-5 and TRBJ2-7; maybe TRBD2 (5 bases). CDR1 and CDR2 from the germline V gene are LGHNT and FRNRAP. The CDR3 runs 13 residues. With 3 bases removed from V and 7 bases from J, the gap between germline ends came to 13 bases. CDR3 region: CASGLRASGEQYF. DNA of the CDR3: TGTGCTAGTGGTTTAAGGGCCTCGGGGGAGCAGTACTTC.

J is TRBJ2-5 and V is TRBV6-1; a possible D gene is TRBD2 (5 bases). Germline values: CDR1 MNHNS, CDR2 SASEGT. The CDR3 runs 14 residues. Between the trimmed V and J ends, which lost 7 bases and 2 bases, there was a span of 14 bases. The CDR3 spells CASMASRYQETQYF. The CDR3 DNA reads TGTGCCAGCATGGCTAGCAGATATCAAGAGACCCAGTACTTC.